This TCR beta chain was recorded in a study of control samples from healthy donors and cancer patients. TCRdb keeps only in-frame clones here, not all; method: immunoSEQ multiplex PCR. Of approximately 100,000 clones in the sample, around 89% were seen once. Germline V gives CDR1 LNHDA, CDR2 SQIVND (reference sequence). CDR3 length: 15 amino acids. Trimming took 5 bases from V and 5 from J; bases not matched to a gene: 9. Sequencing was carried out using blood. The chain couples TRBV19 to TRBJ2-1, with TRBD2 identical over 7 bases. This TCR came from a man aged 25 to 40 in good health. Written as DNA, the CDR3 is TGTGCCAGTAGTGCCGGGACTATGCAAAACAATGAGCAGTTCTTC. It yields the protein CASSAGTMQNNEQFF.